This T cell receptor beta chain was obtained from a study of radiation and T cells in renal cell carcinoma. As for the study in general: Nephrectomy followed 15 Gy stereotactic body radiation by 4 weeks.

The repertoire was sequenced with immunoSEQ multiplex PCR; TCRdb's copy has only in-frame clones and lacks some. The sample lists roughly 100,000 clones; 80% to 90% were seen once. Findings and limits, study-wide: From baseline, blood top tumor clonotypes peaked at 2 weeks post-radiation.

V lost 0 bases, J lost 5 bases, and 4 bases lay in between. There are 12 residues in the CDR3. Germline-derived CDR1 and CDR2 are MNHEY and SVGAGI. The time point: baseline pretreatment blood. Treatment specified: 15 Gy SBRT to primary tumor, nephrectomy 4 weeks later. About this clone: Antigen unknown.

This clonotype was sampled from a man aged 50 or older with renal cell carcinoma. The gene calls are TRBV6-5 and TRBJ2-5; D uncertain. The sequencing used blood, collected from a patient whose treatment included radiotherapy and nephrectomy. In nucleotides, the CDR3 is TGTGCCAGCAGTTACTCCTCGGAGACCCAGTACTTC. Protein product: CASSYSSETQYF.